These T cell receptor beta chains were read from a single sample in a study of cytotoxic CD8 clonotypes in ibrutinib-treated CLL. The assay was immunoSEQ multiplex PCR, and TCRdb's table has in-frame clones only and misses some. The sample consists of approximately 130,000 clones, 84% of them appearing once. Sequenced material: PBMCs, taken after 24 months of ibrutinib treatment. These receptors all come from a human donor with chronic lymphocytic leukemia. CDR3s include the opening cysteine and the closing phenylalanine or tryptophan. D genes are given only for firm matches. Clone size is shown for a subset of rows, as once, few, many or a class of expanded clone.

D,J,size,V,CDR3,DNA
-,TRBJ2-3,-,TRBV7-2,CASSLAFMDTQYF,TGTGCCAGCAGCTTAGCGTTTATGGATACGCAGTATTTT
TRBD2,TRBJ2-2,-,TRBV5-1,CASSPSSGGVTNTGELFF,TGCGCCAGCAGCCCCTCTAGCGGGGGGGTTACAAACACCGGGGAGCTGTTTTTT
TRBD1,TRBJ2-2,-,TRBV7-7,CASSVGQDTGELFF,TGTGCCAGCAGCGTCGGACAGGACACCGGGGAGCTGTTTTTT
-,TRBJ1-2,-,TRBV19,CASSASAGEYYGYTF,TGTGCCAGTAGCGCATCGGCAGGGGAATACTATGGCTACACCTTC
TRBD1,TRBJ1-2,-,TRBV28,CASSLGGQGVYGYTF,TGTGCCAGCAGTTTAGGGGGACAGGGGGTCTATGGCTACACCTTC
TRBD2,TRBJ2-3,-,TRBV25-1,CASTGRAGVFNTQYF,TGTGCCAGCACGGGGAGGGCGGGGGTTTTCAATACGCAGTATTTT
-,TRBJ2-7,-,TRBV18,CASSPDTTSYEQYF,TGTGCCAGCTCACCGGACACGACCTCCTACGAGCAGTACTTC
TRBD1,TRBJ1-5,-,TRBV19,CASSSQGRENQPQHF,TGTGCCAGTAGCTCACAGGGGAGGGAGAATCAGCCCCAGCATTTT
TRBD2,TRBJ2-3,-,TRBV9,CASSAGLVHSTDTQYF,TGTGCCAGCAGCGCGGGACTAGTGCATAGCACAGATACGCAGTATTTT
TRBD1,TRBJ2-5,-,TRBV10-3,CAISGQGAETQYF,TGTGCCATCAGTGGACAGGGGGCGGAGACCCAGTACTTC
TRBD1,TRBJ1-4,-,TRBV16,CASSQNRGREKLFF,TGTGCCAGCAGCCAGAACAGGGGGCGAGAAAAACTGTTTTTT
-,TRBJ2-7,-,TRBV6-5,CASKHVGYEQYF,TGTGCCAGCAAGCATGTTGGGTACGAGCAGTACTTC
-,TRBJ1-5,-,TRBV30,CAWSVYSNQPQHF,TGTGCCTGGAGTGTATATAGCAATCAGCCCCAGCATTTT
-,TRBJ1-3,-,TRBV6-5,CASSYMGAGNTIYF,TGTGCCAGCAGTTACATGGGAGCCGGAAACACCATATATTTT
TRBD1,TRBJ1-6,-,TRBV2,CASETGQGSSPLHF,TGTGCCAGCGAGACGGGACAGGGAAGTTCACCCCTCCACTTT
-,TRBJ1-5,-,TRBV4-2,CASSQAGASQPQHF,TGTGCCAGCAGCCAAGCGGGGGCGAGTCAGCCCCAGCATTTT
-,TRBJ2-7,-,TRBV6-6,CASTVTGSSYEQYF,TGTGCCAGCACCGTCACAGGTAGCTCCTACGAGCAGTACTTC
-,TRBJ1-2,-,TRBV13,CASSLGTRAGNYGYTF,TGTGCCAGCAGCTTAGGCACCCGGGCAGGCAACTATGGCTACACCTTC
-,TRBJ1-1,-,TRBV6-5,CASSPEGPGGAFF,TGTGCCAGCAGCCCCGAAGGCCCCGGCGGAGCTTTCTTT
TRBD1,TRBJ2-3,-,TRBV7-2,CASSGGQGRPLDTQYF,TGTGCCAGCAGCGGCGGACAGGGACGTCCTTTGGATACGCAGTATTTT
TRBD1,TRBJ1-1,once,TRBV5-4,CASSIETGRNTEAFF,TGTGCCAGCAGCATAGAGACAGGGCGGAACACTGAAGCTTTCTTT
-,TRBJ2-7,-,TRBV5-1,CASSLDSGAMEQYF,TGCGCCAGCAGCTTGGACAGCGGCGCAATGGAGCAGTACTTC
-,TRBJ2-3,-,TRBV6-5,CASSYTGQSTDTQYF,TGTGCCAGCAGTTACACAGGACAAAGCACAGATACGCAGTATTTT
-,TRBJ2-1,-,TRBV10-2,CASSVLGGSEQFF,TGCGCCAGCAGTGTCTTAGGAGGATCTGAGCAGTTCTTC
TRBD2,TRBJ2-2,-,TRBV29-1,CSVVRWTSGVNDGELFF,TGCAGCGTCGTACGCTGGACTAGCGGGGTGAACGACGGGGAGCTGTTTTTT
-,TRBJ1-1,-,TRBV14,CASSQVGAGTEAFF,TGTGCCAGCAGCCAAGTTGGTGCGGGAACTGAAGCTTTCTTT
-,TRBJ1-2,few,TRBV5-1,CASSRQGQPNYGYTF,TGCGCCAGCAGCCGCCAAGGACAGCCCAACTATGGCTACACCTTC
TRBD1,TRBJ1-4,-,TRBV18,CASSQGAPDEKLFF,TGTGCCAGCTCACAGGGGGCGCCGGATGAAAAACTGTTTTTT
-,TRBJ1-2,-,TRBV20-1,CSARAGLGYTF,TGCAGTGCTAGGGCAGGCCTTGGCTACACCTTC
-,TRBJ2-5,-,TRBV6-1,CASSEDYFVLETQYF,TGTGCCAGCAGTGAAGACTACTTCGTGTTGGAGACCCAGTACTTC
-,TRBJ2-3,-,TRBV4-3,CASSQDYGFITDTQYF,TGCGCCAGCAGCCAAGATTACGGGTTCATCACAGATACGCAGTATTTT
-,TRBJ1-6,-,TRBV5-1,CASSFLESSYNSPLHF,TGCGCCAGCAGCTTTCTCGAAAGCTCCTATAATTCACCCCTCCACTTT
TRBD1,TRBJ2-7,-,TRBV19,CASSISQGAPYEQYF,TGTGCCAGTAGTATCTCACAGGGGGCCCCCTACGAGCAGTACTTC
-,TRBJ1-3,-,TRBV4-2,CASSQADSQSGNTIYF,TGTGCCAGCAGCCAAGCCGACAGCCAATCTGGAAACACCATATATTTT
-,TRBJ2-5,once,TRBV12-5,CASGPTQETQYF,TGTGCTAGTGGTCCCACCCAAGAGACCCAGTACTTC
TRBD1,TRBJ1-4,once,TRBV5-1,CASSQTGDNEKLFF,TGCGCCAGCAGCCAAACAGGGGATAATGAAAAACTGTTTTTT
TRBD1,TRBJ2-2,-,TRBV11-3,CASSPDRAGELFF,TGTGCCAGCAGCCCAGACAGGGCCGGGGAGCTGTTTTTT
-,TRBJ1-2,-,TRBV5-4,CASSREPTAPEGYTF,TGTGCCAGCAGCAGAGAACCGACAGCACCGGAAGGCTACACCTTC
-,TRBJ1-3,-,TRBV30,CARAGPPSSGNTIYF,TGTGCGCGAGCAGGGCCACCGAGCTCTGGAAACACCATATATTTT
TRBD1,TRBJ1-6,-,TRBV10-2,CASSERTGGLFSPLHF,TGCGCCAGCAGTGAGCGGACAGGGGGCTTGTTTTCACCCCTCCACTTT
-,TRBJ1-2,-,TRBV5-8,CASSSDGDYGYTF,TGTGCCAGCAGCTCAGACGGAGACTATGGCTACACCTTC
TRBD2,TRBJ2-1,-,TRBV7-9,CASSPPGTSRINNEQFF,TGTGCCAGCAGCCCCCCCGGGACTAGCCGGATAAACAATGAGCAGTTCTTC